This T cell receptor (beta chain) is drawn from a study of cytomegalovirus exposure and HLA in healthy donors. Study findings and constraints: The likely origin of a cluster of highly shared sequence variants was a sequencing artifact. An assumption of roughly uniform sequencing depth across donors underlay the presence/absence analyses.

About this clone itself: Its matching antigen is unknown.

The CDR3 sequence is 16 residues long. V was trimmed by 0 bases and J by 4 bases, leaving 15 bases between them. Germline V gives CDR1 MNHEY, CDR2 SVGAGI. The PCR was carried out with 60 Vbeta primers and 13 Jbeta primers. Sequencing used immunoSEQ multiplex PCR; TCRdb keeps in-frame clones, though not all of them. This repertoire includes roughly 75,000 clones. The chain combines TRBV6-5 with TRBJ1-2; D is unclear. Sequencing was performed on PBMCs. This receptor was identified in a boy aged 5 to 17 in good health and CMV-seronegative. This CDR3 reads CASSYSHGPQLYGYTF. DNA for the CDR3: TGTGCCAGCAGTTACTCTCATGGGCCGCAACTCTATGGCTACACCTTC.